The 23 T cell receptor beta chains below were found in one sample sequenced in a study of blood T cell repertoires in COVID-19. This table comes from immunoSEQ multiplex PCR, and its TCRdb copy is limited to in-frame clones, with some not included. The sample consists of more than 200,000 clones, roughly 82% of them appearing once. The sample taken for sequencing was peripheral blood. The origin of the receptors is a woman older than 75 with active or convalescent COVID-19.

V is TRBV3-1 (or the pseudogene TRBV3-2) and J is TRBJ2-5, with D possibly being TRBD2 (6 bases). Germline lookup yields CDR1 LGHDT and CDR2 YNNKEL (reference sequence). V was clipped by 4 bases and J by 9 bases, with 9 bases between them. The CDR3 loop spans 11 amino acids. CDR3 loop: CASSPGAAQYF. CDR3 coding DNA: TGTGCCAGCAGCCCGGGAGCGGCCCAGTACTTC.

This sequence joins TRBV20-1 and TRBJ2-5; 7 positions match TRBD2. The V gene's germline CDR1 is DFQATT and CDR2 SNEGSKA (reference sequence). J was trimmed by 2 bases and V by 3 bases; bases with no gene match: 6. There are 14 residues in the CDR3. CDR3 amino acids: CSASVGGSQETQYF. The CDR3 DNA is TGCAGTGCTAGTGTGGGGGGGAGTCAAGAGACCCAGTACTTC.

The chain combines TRBV30 with TRBJ1-1; D perhaps matches TRBD1 (6 bases). From germline, CDR1 is GTSNPN and CDR2 SVGIG (reference sequence). The CDR3 covers 14 residues. Trimming left V 2 bases short and J 5 bases short, with 15 bases between. CDR3 in amino acids: CAWSPQGGRTEAFF. CDR3 nucleotide sequence: TGTGCCTGGAGTCCACAGGGTGGCCGAACTGAAGCTTTCTTT. Using reference TRBV30 and TRBJ1-1 for the parts outside the CDR3, the full variable domain is SQTIHQWPATLVQPVGSPLSLECTVEGTSNPNLYWYRQAAGRGLQLLFYSVGIGQISSEVPQNLSASRPQDRQFILSSKKLLLSDSGFYLCAWSPQGGRTEAFFGQGTRLTVV.

This rearrangement joins TRBV18 to TRBJ2-7; 9 bases are a match to TRBD1. The trim removed 2 bases at V and 8 bases at J, leaving 7 bases unmatched. The CDR3 has 14 residues. CDR1 is KGHSH, CDR2 LQKENI, per germline. The CDR3 sequence is CASSPEPGQGQQYF. The CDR3 coding sequence is TGTGCCAGCTCACCAGAACCGGGACAGGGCCAGCAGTACTTC.

The genes are TRBV15 and TRBJ1-5; a possible D gene is TRBD1 (5 bases). CDR1 is LNHNV, CDR2 YYDKDF, per germline (reference sequence). The CDR3 sequence is 20 residues long. V was clipped by 0 bases and J by 3 bases, with 24 bases between them. The CDR3 DNA is TGTGCCACCAGCAGAGAAGTAACCCCTGGGGGGTCGGGGTTCAATCAGCCCCAGCATTTT. Amino acids: CATSREVTPGGSGFNQPQHF.

The V gene is TRBV19, the J gene TRBJ2-1; 8 positions match TRBD2. Per the germline V gene, CDR1 is LNHDA and CDR2 is SQIVND (reference sequence). This CDR3 is built from 15 residues. Trimming at V came to 8 bases and at J to 3 bases, leaving 9 bases not matched to a gene. CDR3 nucleotide sequence: TGTGCCAGTGGAGAGACTAGCGAATACTACAATGAGCAGTTCTTC. Protein product: CASGETSEYYNEQFF.

This chain connects TRBV7-8 to TRBJ1-1, with TRBD1 as a possible D gene (6 bases). Per germline, CDR1 SGHVS and CDR2 FQNEAQ. The CDR3 contains 15 residues. The ends were cut back, 5 bases at V and 4 bases at J, with 17 bases in the middle. CDR3 in DNA: TGTGCCAGCAGCCCCGATTGGAGGGGGGGCACTGAAGCTTTCTTT. The encoded protein is CASSPDWRGGTEAFF.

CDR3 sequence reads: CASSVQGARDSPLHF. DNA for the CDR3: TGTGCCAGCAGTGTACAGGGGGCGCGGGATTCACCCCTCCACTTT. The chain recombines TRBV2 with TRBJ1-6, with 9 bases aligning to TRBD1. CDR3 length equals 15 residues. Germline CDR1 and CDR2: SNHLY and FYNNEI. Unmatched junction bases numbered 6, after V lost 4 bases and J lost 8 bases.

Details on this clone: This sample includes further DNA sequences coding for the same CDR3. The CDR3 DNA reads TGTGCCAGCCGAGGGCAGGGCAATCAGCCCCAGCATTTT. Amino acid sequence: CASRGQGNQPQHF. The chain couples TRBV28 to TRBJ1-5; D gene uncertain. This CDR3 spans 13 amino acids. Germline CDR1 is MDHEN and CDR2 is SYDVKM. Trimming took 8 bases from V and 2 from J, leaving 10 bases between them.

This chain uses TRBV5-6 with TRBJ2-2; TRBD2 matches at 10 bases. J was trimmed by 3 bases and V by 4 bases; bases with no gene match: 9. Germline lookup yields CDR1 SGHDT and CDR2 YYEEEE. CDR3 length: 17 amino acids. CDR3 sequence reads: CASSQPTSGEDTGELFF. The CDR3 region has the DNA TGTGCCAGCAGCCAACCAACTAGCGGGGAGGACACCGGGGAGCTGTTTTTT.

The chain employs TRBV27 and TRBJ1-5, with D hard to call. CDR3 length equals 15 residues. V shed 0 bases and J shed 4 bases, with 10 bases lying between them. The germline V gene has CDR1 MNHEY and CDR2 SMNVEV (reference sequence). CDR3 residues: CASSLSRQSNQPQHF. In DNA, the CDR3 is TGTGCCAGCAGTTTATCGAGGCAGTCAAATCAGCCCCAGCATTTT.

The gene calls are TRBV19 and TRBJ1-4; D remains ambiguous. This CDR3 has 13 residues. Germline CDR1 reads LNHDA; CDR2 reads SQIVND (reference sequence). Trimming took off 1 base at V and 5 bases at J, with 5 bases between the two ends. CDR3: CASSIARNEKLFF. The CDR3 DNA follows: TGTGCCAGTAGTATAGCCAGGAATGAAAAACTGTTTTTT.

This clone was picked up a small number of times. The chain combines TRBV11-1 with TRBJ1-1, with D possibly TRBD1 on 6 matching bases. Germline-derived CDR1 and CDR2 are SGHAT and FQDESV (reference sequence). This CDR3 region has 14 residues. V gave up 3 bases and J gave up 4 bases, with 12 bases separating them. The CDR3 DNA reads TGTGCCAGCAGCTTGGGCAGGGGATCCACTGAAGCTTTCTTT. It encodes CASSLGRGSTEAFF.

The CDR3 is CASRVRGDYGYTF. CDR3 DNA: TGTGCCAGCAGGGTTCGCGGCGACTATGGCTACACCTTC. The rearrangement joins TRBV28 to TRBJ1-2; D is uncertain. The CDR3 contains 13 residues. V dropped 6 bases and J dropped 3 bases, with 11 bases sitting between them. Germline CDR1 and CDR2: MDHEN and SYDVKM.

The chain combines TRBV5-1 with TRBJ2-1; D is perhaps TRBD2 (5 bases). The CDR3 totals 15 residues. Germline V gene lookup returns CDR1 SGHRS and CDR2 YFSETQ. V was pared by 0 bases and J by 0 bases, with 7 bases between. CDR3 region: CASSLDSGSYNEQFF. The CDR3 DNA is TGCGCCAGCAGCTTGGACAGCGGCTCCTACAATGAGCAGTTCTTC.

Turning to this clone: Other DNA sequences in the same sample also yield this CDR3. This chain uses TRBV5-1 with TRBJ1-3; D uncertain. CDR3 length equals 15 residues. The V end was cut by 0 bases, the J end by 0 bases, with 7 bases between. The germline V gene encodes CDR1 SGHRS and CDR2 YFSETQ. The CDR3 protein is CASSLVGSSGNTIYF. The CDR3 DNA is TGCGCCAGCAGCTTGGTTGGCAGCTCTGGAAACACCATATATTTT.

The V gene is TRBV2, the J gene TRBJ2-2; 11 bases agree with TRBD1. Per germline, CDR1 SNHLY and CDR2 FYNNEI. This CDR3 spans 14 amino acids. The V gene end was trimmed by 6 bases and the J gene end by 4 bases; junction bases not matched to a gene: 1. The CDR3 region has the DNA TGTGCCAGCAGGGACAGGGGGCGCACCGGGGAGCTGTTTTTT. Translation gives CASRDRGRTGELFF.

This clone came up a few times. The genes are TRBV28 and TRBJ2-5, with a weak D call TRBD1 (5 bases). CDR1 and CDR2 from the germline V gene are MDHEN and SYDVKM. With 5 bases removed from V and 1 base from J, the gap between germline ends came to 11 bases. The CDR3 runs 14 residues. The CDR3 DNA reads as TGTGCCAGCAGTGCTACAGGTGGCCAAGAGACCCAGTACTTC. This encodes CASSATGGQETQYF.

J is TRBJ1-2 and V is TRBV20-1; D perhaps matches TRBD1 (6 bases). This CDR3 is 15 amino acids long. Germline CDR1 DFQATT, CDR2 SNEGSKA (reference sequence). Trimming left V 3 bases short and J 4 bases short, with 18 bases between. The CDR3 region is CSASSYLRDTYGYTF. CDR3 coding DNA: TGCAGTGCTAGTTCCTACCTCCGGGACACCTATGGCTACACCTTC.

This sequence joins TRBV28 and TRBJ2-7; 8 nucleotides match TRBD2. V shed 2 bases, J shed 0 bases, and the junction held 9 bases outside the gene matches. Per germline, CDR1 MDHEN and CDR2 SYDVKM. The CDR3 sequence is 17 residues long. In DNA form, the CDR3 reads TGTGCCAGCAGTTTACGACAATTAGCGGGAAACTCCTACGAGCAGTACTTC. Protein: CASSLRQLAGNSYEQYF.

This clone is a singleton in its sample. The chain links TRBV19 to TRBJ2-2; D is unresolved. This CDR3 is built from 16 residues. Trimming pared 3 bases from V and 4 bases from J, leaving 15 bases between. Germline V lookup: CDR1 LNHDA, CDR2 SQIVND (reference sequence). CDR3: CASSIYPNRVTGELFF. The CDR3 bases are TGTGCCAGTAGTATTTATCCCAATCGCGTCACCGGGGAGCTGTTTTTT.

The rearrangement uses TRBV19 and TRBJ2-1, with 7 bases fitting TRBD1. The germline gives CDR1 LNHDA, CDR2 SQIVND (reference sequence). Trimming took 7 bases from V and 7 from J; bases not matched to a gene: 13. The CDR3 is 15 residues long. For the CDR3, the DNA is TGTGCCAGTACCGTAGACAGGGTAGGAATGAATGAGCAGTTCTTC. This sequence encodes CASTVDRVGMNEQFF. Full variable domain (outside the CDR3, taken from reference TRBV19 and TRBJ2-1): DGGITQSPKYLFRKEGQNVTLSCEQNLNHDAMYWYRQDPGQGLRLIYYSQIVNDFQKGDIAEGYSVSREKKESFPLTVTSAQKNPTAFYLCASTVDRVGMNEQFFGPGTRLTVL.

The rearrangement links TRBV28 to TRBJ2-2, with TRBD2 matching over 7 bases. The CDR3 runs to 18 residues. J lost 2 bases, V lost 3 bases, and 12 bases had no gene match. Germline values: CDR1 MDHEN, CDR2 SYDVKM. The CDR3 reads CASSLSLGRGRNTGELFF. The CDR3 region has the DNA TGTGCCAGCAGTTTGAGTTTAGGGAGGGGAAGAAACACCGGGGAGCTGTTTTTT.